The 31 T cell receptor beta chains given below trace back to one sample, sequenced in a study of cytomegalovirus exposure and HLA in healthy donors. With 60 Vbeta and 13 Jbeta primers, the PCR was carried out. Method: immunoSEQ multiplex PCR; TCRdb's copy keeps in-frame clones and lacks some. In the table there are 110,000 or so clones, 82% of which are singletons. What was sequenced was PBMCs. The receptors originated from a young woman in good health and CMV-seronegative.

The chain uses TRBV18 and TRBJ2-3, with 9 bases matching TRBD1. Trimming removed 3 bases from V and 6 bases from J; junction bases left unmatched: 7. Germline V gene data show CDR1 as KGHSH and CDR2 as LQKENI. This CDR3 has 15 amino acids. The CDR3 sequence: CASSPQGQGADTQYF. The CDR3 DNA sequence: TGTGCCAGCTCACCTCAGGGACAGGGAGCCGATACGCAGTATTTT. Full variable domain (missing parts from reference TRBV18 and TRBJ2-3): NAGVMQNPRHLVRRRGQEARLRCSPMKGHSHVYWYRQLPEEGLKFMVYLQKENIIDESGMPKERFSAEFPKEGPSILRIQQVVRGDSAAYFCASSPQGQGADTQYFGPGTRLTVL.

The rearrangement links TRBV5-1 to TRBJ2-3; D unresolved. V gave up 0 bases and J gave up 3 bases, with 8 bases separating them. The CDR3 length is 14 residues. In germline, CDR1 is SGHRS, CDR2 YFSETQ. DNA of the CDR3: TGCGCCAGCAGCTTGGTGCTAGAGACAGATACGCAGTATTTT. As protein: CASSLVLETDTQYF.

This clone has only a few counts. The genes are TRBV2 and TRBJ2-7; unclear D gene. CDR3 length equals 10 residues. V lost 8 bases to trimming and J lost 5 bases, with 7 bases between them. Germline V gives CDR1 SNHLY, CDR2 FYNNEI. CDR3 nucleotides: TGTGCCAGCTCTGTCCACGAGCAGTACTTC. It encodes CASSVHEQYF.

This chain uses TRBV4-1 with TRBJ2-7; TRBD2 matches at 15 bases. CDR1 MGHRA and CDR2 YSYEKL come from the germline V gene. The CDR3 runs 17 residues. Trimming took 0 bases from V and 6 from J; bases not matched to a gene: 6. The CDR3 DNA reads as TGCGCCAGCAGCCAAGAGGGACTAGCGGGAGGTTTTAGCGAGCAGTACTTC. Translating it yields CASSQEGLAGGFSEQYF.

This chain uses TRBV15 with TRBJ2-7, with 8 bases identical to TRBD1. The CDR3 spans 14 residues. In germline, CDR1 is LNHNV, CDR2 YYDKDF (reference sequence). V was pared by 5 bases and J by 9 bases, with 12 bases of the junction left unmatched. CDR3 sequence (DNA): TGTGCCACCAGCGGATCCAGGGGGCCTCTCGGGCAGTACGTC. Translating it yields CATSGSRGPLGQYV.

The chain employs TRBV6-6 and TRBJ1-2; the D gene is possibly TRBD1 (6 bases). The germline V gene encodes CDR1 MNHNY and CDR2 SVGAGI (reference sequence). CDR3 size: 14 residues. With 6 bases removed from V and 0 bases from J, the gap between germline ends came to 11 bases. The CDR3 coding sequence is TGTGCCAGCAGAGGGGGGGCTGCTAACTATGGCTACACCTTC. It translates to CASRGGAANYGYTF.

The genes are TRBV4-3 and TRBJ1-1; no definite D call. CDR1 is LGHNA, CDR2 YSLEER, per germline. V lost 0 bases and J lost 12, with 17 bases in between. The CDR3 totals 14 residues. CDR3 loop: CASSQDLYSILSFF. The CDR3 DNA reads TGCGCCAGCAGCCAAGATCTCTACAGTATTTTATCTTTCTTT.

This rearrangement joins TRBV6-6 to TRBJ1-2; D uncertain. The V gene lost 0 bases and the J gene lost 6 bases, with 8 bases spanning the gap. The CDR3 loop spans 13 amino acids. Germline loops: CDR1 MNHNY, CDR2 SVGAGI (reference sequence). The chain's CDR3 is CASSYSRSDGYTF. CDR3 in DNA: TGTGCCAGCAGTTACTCCCGGTCGGATGGCTACACCTTC.

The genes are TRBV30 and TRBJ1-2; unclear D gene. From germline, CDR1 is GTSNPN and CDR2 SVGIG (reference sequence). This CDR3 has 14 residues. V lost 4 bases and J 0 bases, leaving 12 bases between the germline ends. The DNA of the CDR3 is TGTGCCTGGATGAACGAGAGGACTAACTATGGCTACACCTTC. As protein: CAWMNERTNYGYTF.

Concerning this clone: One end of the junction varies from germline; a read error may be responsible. CDR3 sequence: CASSLAGTGIHEQFF. DNA of the CDR3: TGTGCCAGCAGTTTAGCCGGGACAGGGATTCATGAGCAGTTCTTC. The J gene is TRBJ2-1, the V gene TRBV7-8, with TRBD1 identical over 9 bases. The CDR3 loop spans 15 amino acids. Germline assignment: CDR1 SGHVS and CDR2 FQNEAQ.

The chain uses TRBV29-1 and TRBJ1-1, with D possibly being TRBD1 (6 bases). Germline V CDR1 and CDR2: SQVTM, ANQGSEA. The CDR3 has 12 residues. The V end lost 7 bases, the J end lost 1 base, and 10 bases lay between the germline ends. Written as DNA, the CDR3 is TGCAGCGCTATGACAGGGAACACTGAAGCTTTCTTT. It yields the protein CSAMTGNTEAFF.

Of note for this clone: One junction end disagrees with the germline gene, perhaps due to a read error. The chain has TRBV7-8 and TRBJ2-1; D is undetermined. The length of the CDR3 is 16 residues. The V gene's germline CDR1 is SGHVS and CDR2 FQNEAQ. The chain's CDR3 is CASILSSASGYNEQFF. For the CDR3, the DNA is TGTGCCAGCATCTTATCGTCGGCTTCAGGCTACAATGAGCAGTTCTTC.

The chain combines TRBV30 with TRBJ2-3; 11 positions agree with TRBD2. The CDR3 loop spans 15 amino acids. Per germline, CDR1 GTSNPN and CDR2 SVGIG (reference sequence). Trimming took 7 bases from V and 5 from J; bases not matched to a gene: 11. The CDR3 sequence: CALTRLAGTRDTQYF. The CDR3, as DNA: TGTGCCTTAACCCGACTAGCGGGGACCCGAGATACGCAGTATTTT.

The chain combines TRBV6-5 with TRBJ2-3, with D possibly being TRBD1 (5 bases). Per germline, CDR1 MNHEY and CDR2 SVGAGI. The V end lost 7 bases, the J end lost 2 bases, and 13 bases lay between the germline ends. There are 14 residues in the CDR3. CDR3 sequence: CASIPVGLTDTQYF. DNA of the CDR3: TGTGCCAGCATTCCAGTGGGGCTCACAGATACGCAGTATTTT.

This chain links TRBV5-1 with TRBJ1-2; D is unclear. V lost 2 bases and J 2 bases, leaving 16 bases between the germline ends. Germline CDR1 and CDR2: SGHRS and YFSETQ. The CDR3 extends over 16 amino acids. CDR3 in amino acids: CASSFGSDRPNYGYTF. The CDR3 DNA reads TGCGCCAGCAGCTTTGGGAGCGATCGGCCCAACTATGGCTACACCTTC. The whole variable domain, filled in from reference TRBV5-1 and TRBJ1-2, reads KAGVTQTPRYLIKTRGQQVTLSCSPISGHRSVSWYQQTPGQGLQFLFEYFSETQRNKGNFPGRFSGRQFSNSRSEMNVSTLELGDSALYLCASSFGSDRPNYGYTFGSGTRLTVV.

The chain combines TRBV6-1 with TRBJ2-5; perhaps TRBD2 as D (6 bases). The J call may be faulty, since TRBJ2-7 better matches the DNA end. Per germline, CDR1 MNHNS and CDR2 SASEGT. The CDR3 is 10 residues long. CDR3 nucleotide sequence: TGTGCCGGCGGGAACTACGAGCAGTACTTC. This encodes CAGGNYEQYF.

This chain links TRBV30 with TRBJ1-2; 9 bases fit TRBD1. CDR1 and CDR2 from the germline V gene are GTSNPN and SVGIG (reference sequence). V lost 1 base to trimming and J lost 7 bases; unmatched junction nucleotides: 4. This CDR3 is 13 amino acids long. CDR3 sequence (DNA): TGTGCCTGGAGTGACAGGGGACAGGGTGGCTACACCTTC. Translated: CAWSDRGQGGYTF.

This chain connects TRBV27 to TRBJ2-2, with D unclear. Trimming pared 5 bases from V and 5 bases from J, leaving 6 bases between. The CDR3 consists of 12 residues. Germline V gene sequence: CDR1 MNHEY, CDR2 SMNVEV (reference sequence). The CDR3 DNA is TGTGCCAGCAGTCTAACGACCGGGGAGCTGTTTTTT. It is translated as CASSLTTGELFF.

This CDR3 is CASSLDGTSSYEQYF. The CDR3 DNA sequence: TGTGCCAGCAGCTTAGACGGGACTAGCTCCTACGAGCAGTACTTC. The V gene is TRBV7-2, the J gene TRBJ2-7; 8 bases are a match to TRBD2. The length of the CDR3 is 15 residues. V trimming: 1 base; J trimming: 0 bases; junction bases outside the gene matches: 2. Germline CDR1 SGHTA, CDR2 FQGNSA.

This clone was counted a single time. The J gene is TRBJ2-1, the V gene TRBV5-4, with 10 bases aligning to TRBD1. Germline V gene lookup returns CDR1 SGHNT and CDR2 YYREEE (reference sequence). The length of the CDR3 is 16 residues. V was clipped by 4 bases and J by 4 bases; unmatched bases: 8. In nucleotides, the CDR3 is TGTGCCAGCAGCGACCCGGGACAGGGGCCTTACAATGAGCAGTTCTTC. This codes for CASSDPGQGPYNEQFF. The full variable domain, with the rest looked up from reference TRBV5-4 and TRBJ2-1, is ETGVTQSPTHLIKTRGQQVTLRCSSQSGHNTVSWYQQALGQGPQFIFQYYREEENGRGNFPPRFSGLQFPNYSSELNVNALELDDSALYLCASSDPGQGPYNEQFFGPGTRLTVL.

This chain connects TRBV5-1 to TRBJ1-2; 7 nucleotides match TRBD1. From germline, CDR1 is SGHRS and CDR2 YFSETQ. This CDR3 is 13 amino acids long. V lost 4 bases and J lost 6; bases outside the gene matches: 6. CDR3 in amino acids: CASSPTGEHGYTF. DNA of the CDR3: TGCGCCAGCAGCCCAACAGGGGAACATGGCTACACCTTC.

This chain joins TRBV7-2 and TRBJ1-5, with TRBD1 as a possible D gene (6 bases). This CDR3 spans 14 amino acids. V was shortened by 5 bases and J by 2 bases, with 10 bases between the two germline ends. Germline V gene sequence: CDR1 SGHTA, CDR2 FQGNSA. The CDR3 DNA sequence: TGTGCCAGCAGCCCGAAGGGGGGCAATCAGCCCCAGCATTTT. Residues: CASSPKGGNQPQHF.

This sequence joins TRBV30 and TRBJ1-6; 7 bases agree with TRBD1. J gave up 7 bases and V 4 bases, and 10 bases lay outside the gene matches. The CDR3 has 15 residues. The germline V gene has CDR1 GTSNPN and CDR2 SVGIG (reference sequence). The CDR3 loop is CAWIKGDRDNSPLHF. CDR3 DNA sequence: TGTGCCTGGATCAAAGGTGACAGGGACAATTCACCCCTCCACTTT.

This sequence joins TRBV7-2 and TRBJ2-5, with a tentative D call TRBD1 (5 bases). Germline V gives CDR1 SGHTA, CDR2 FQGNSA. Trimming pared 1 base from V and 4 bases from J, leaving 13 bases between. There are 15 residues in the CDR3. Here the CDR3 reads CASSLVGVLAETQYF. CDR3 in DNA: TGTGCCAGCAGCTTAGTAGGGGTTTTGGCAGAGACCCAGTACTTC. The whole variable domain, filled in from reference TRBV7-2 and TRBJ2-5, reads GAGVSQSPSNKVTEKGKDVELRCDPISGHTALYWYRQSLGQGLEFLIYFQGNSAPDKSGLPSDRFSAERTGGSVSTLTIQRTQQEDSAVYLCASSLVGVLAETQYFGPGTRLLVL.

CDR3 protein: CAWSVPRGNEKLFF. CDR3 nucleotides: TGTGCCTGGAGTGTACCCAGGGGGAATGAAAAACTGTTTTTT. J is TRBJ1-4 and V is TRBV30; 7 positions agree with TRBD1. The CDR3 is 14 residues long. After removal of 0 bases from V and 5 bases from J, the junction contained 3 bases not matched to a gene. Per the germline V gene, CDR1 is GTSNPN and CDR2 is SVGIG (reference sequence).

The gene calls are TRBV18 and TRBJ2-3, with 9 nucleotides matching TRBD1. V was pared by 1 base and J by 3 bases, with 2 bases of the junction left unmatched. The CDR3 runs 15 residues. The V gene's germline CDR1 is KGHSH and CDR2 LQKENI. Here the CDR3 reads CASSPRDRVTDTQYF. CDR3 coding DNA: TGTGCCAGCTCACCACGGGACAGGGTGACAGATACGCAGTATTTT.

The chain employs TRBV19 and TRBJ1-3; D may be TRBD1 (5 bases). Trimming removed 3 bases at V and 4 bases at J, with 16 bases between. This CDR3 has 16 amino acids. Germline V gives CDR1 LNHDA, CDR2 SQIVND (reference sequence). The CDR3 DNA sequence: TGTGCCAGTAGTATTCAACCAGGGTTTTCAGGAAACACCATATATTTT. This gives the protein CASSIQPGFSGNTIYF.

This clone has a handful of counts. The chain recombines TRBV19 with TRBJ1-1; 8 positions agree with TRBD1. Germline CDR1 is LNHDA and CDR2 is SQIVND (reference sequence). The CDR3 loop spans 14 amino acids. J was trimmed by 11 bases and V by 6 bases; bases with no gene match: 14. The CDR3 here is CASRDRQGRWRAFF. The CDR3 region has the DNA TGTGCCAGTAGAGACCGACAGGGGCGATGGAGGGCTTTCTTT.

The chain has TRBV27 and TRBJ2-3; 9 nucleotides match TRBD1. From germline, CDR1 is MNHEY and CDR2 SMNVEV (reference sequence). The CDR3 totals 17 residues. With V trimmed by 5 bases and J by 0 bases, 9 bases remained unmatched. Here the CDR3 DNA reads TGTGCCAGCAGTAAGGGACAGGGACCCCTTAGCACAGATACGCAGTATTTT. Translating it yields CASSKGQGPLSTDTQYF.

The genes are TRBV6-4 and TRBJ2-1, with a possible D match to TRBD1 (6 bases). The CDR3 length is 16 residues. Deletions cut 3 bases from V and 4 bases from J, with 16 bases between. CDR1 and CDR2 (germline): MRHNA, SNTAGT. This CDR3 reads CASSETSEGEYNEQFF. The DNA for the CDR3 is TGTGCCAGCAGTGAAACGTCCGAGGGGGAGTACAATGAGCAGTTCTTC.

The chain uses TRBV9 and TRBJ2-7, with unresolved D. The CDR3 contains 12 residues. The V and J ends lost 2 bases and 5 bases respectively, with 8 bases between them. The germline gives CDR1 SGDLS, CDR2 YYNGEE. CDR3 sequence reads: CASSVTGHEQYF. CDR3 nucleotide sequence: TGTGCCAGCAGCGTTACGGGTCACGAGCAGTACTTC.